Listed below are T cell receptor beta chains from one sample, sequenced in a study of blood T cell repertoires in COVID-19. TCRdb's table, derived via immunoSEQ multiplex PCR, lists solely in-frame clones and lacks some. The sample lists about 170,000 clones, about 74% occurring once. Sequencing used peripheral blood. These receptors were collected from a woman aged 80 or older with acute or convalescent COVID-19. Each CDR3 is given with its conserved first and last residue. D genes are given only for firm matches.

TRBV29-1,13,TRBJ2-7,TRBD2,CSVGTSGFPEQYF
TRBV1,18,TRBJ1-3,.,CTSSQGTDRGGTPGTIYF
TRBV21-1,17,TRBJ2-1,.,CASSSQTSGNSYNEQFF
TRBV6-1,16,TRBJ2-3,.,CASSERSQGSTDTQYF
TRBV27,14,TRBJ2-4,TRBD1,CASSTREGANIQYF
TRBV20-1,10,TRBJ2-7,.,CSASGDEQYF
TRBV11-3,18,TRBJ2-3,TRBD2,CASSSGTSGRAGTDTQYF
TRBV18,16,TRBJ2-2,.,CASSPLRTTNTGELFF
TRBV19,14,TRBJ1-1,.,CASRRTVRGTEAFF
TRBV28,12,TRBJ2-7,TRBD1,CASSNNRGMQYF
TRBV9,15,TRBJ1-2,.,CASSVVAGLGNGYTF
TRBV2,16,TRBJ1-5,.,CASRTGRGDSNQPQHF
TRBV7-9,14,TRBJ2-4,.,CASSLGRNADIQYF
TRBV27,14,TRBJ2-2,TRBD2,CAGEAGANTGELFF
TRBV29-1,14,TRBJ1-2,TRBD1,CSVARDRFSYGYTF
TRBV28,13,TRBJ1-2,.,CASSQGINYGYTF
TRBV28,14,TRBJ2-7,.,CASSYGSPSGEQYF
TRBV2,12,TRBJ2-1,.,CASSEYRVEQFF
TRBV4-2,14,TRBJ2-7,TRBD2,CASSQGLADYEQYF
TRBV6-5,14,TRBJ1-1,.,CASSYEGPHTEAFF
TRBV9,13,TRBJ2-7,.,CASSVEISGEQYF
TRBV5-1,15,TRBJ2-5,.,CASSLWQEPQETQYF
TRBV19,16,TRBJ2-1,.,CASRAGRDRHSNEQFF
TRBV25-1,15,TRBJ2-7,.,CASSESQGEAYEQYF
TRBV6-5,16,TRBJ2-3,.,CASSYSPIAGTDTQYF
TRBV10-2,15,TRBJ1-1,.,CASSESRSKYTEAFF
TRBV3-1/TRBV3-2,15,TRBJ1-2,TRBD1,CASRPGTGEIYGYTF
TRBV6-5,11,TRBJ1-2,TRBD1,CASRDREGYTF
TRBV19,15,TRBJ2-3,TRBD2,CASSPLTSVSDTQYF
TRBV10-2,14,TRBJ1-6,.,CASSRSSYNSPLHF
TRBV5-4,18,TRBJ2-3,TRBD2,CASSLRTSGLVVTDTQYF
TRBV3-1/TRBV3-2,15,TRBJ2-3,.,CASSPQPGSTDTQYF
TRBV18,15,TRBJ2-2,TRBD1,CASSPQGTDRGELFF
TRBV28,14,TRBJ1-3,.,CASSPELTGNTIYF
TRBV10-1,13,TRBJ2-2,.,CASSESLYGELFF
TRBV18,15,TRBJ2-5,TRBD1,CASSRRQGREETQYF
TRBV10-3,16,TRBJ2-2,TRBD2,CAISDSREGFPGELFF
TRBV28,15,TRBJ2-5,.,CASSSPPGGGKTQYF
TRBV11-2,13,TRBJ1-5,.,CASSFQTDQPQHF